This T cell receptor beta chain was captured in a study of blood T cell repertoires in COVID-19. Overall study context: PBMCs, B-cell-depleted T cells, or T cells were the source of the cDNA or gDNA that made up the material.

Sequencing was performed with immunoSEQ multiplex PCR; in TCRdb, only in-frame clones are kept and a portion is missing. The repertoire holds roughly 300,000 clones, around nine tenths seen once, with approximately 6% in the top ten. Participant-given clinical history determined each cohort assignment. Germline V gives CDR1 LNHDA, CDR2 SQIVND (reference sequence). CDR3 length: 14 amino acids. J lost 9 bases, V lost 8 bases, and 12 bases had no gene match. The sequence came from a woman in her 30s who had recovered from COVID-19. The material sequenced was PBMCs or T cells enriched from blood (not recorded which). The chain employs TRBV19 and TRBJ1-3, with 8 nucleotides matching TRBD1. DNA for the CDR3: TGTGCCAGTGGGGAGGGGTCCGGACAGGGCACCATATATTTT. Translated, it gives CASGEGSGQGTIYF.